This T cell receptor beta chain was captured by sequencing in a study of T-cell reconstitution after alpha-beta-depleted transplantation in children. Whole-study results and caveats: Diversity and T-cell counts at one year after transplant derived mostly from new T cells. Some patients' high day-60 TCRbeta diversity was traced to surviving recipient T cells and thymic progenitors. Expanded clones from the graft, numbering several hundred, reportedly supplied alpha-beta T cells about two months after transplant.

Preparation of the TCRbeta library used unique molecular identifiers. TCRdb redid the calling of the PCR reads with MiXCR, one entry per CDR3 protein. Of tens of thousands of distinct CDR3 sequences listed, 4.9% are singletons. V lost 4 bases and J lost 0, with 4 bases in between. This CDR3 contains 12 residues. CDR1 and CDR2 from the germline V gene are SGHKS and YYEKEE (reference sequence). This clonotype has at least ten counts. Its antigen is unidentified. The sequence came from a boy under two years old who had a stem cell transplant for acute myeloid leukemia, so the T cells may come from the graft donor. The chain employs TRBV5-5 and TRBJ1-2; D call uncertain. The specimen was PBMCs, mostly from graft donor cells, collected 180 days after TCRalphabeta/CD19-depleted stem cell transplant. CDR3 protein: CASSVPNYGYTF. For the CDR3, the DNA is TGTGCCAGCAGCGTTCCTAACTATGGCTACACCTTC.